The 22 T cell receptor beta chains listed next were all sequenced from one sample in a study of T-cell reconstitution after alpha-beta-depleted transplantation in children. Unique molecular identifiers tagged the TCRbeta library. MiXCR was run by TCRdb on the PCR reads, yielding one entry per CDR3 protein. The sample lists hundreds of thousands of distinct CDR3 sequences; more than 20% were seen once. The sequences come from PBMCs, mostly from graft donor cells, collected 360 days after TCRalphabeta/CD19-depleted stem cell transplant. Receptors originate from a boy in the first two years of life who had a stem cell transplant for acute myeloid leukemia, so the T cells may come from the graft donor.

This clonotype appeared many times. This chain connects TRBV5-5 to TRBJ2-3; D uncertain. This CDR3 spans 14 amino acids. V lost 0 bases and J 2 bases, leaving 7 bases between the germline ends. The germline gives CDR1 SGHKS, CDR2 YYEKEE (reference sequence). The CDR3 loop is CASSLDPVTDTQYF. The CDR3 DNA sequence: TGTGCCAGCAGCTTGGACCCCGTCACAGATACGCAGTATTTT.

This clonotype showed up many times. V usage is TRBV5-5 and J usage is TRBJ2-2; 7 nucleotides line up with TRBD1. The CDR3 extends over 15 amino acids. CDR1 and CDR2 from the germline V gene are SGHKS and YYEKEE (reference sequence). The V gene end was trimmed by 2 bases and the J gene end by 4 bases; junction bases not matched to a gene: 5. CDR3 loop: CASSLQGPSTGELFF. The CDR3 coding sequence is TGTGCCAGCAGCTTACAGGGGCCGAGCACCGGGGAGCTGTTTTTT.

The chain recombines TRBV11-1 with TRBJ2-1, with D unclear. This CDR3 has 19 amino acids. Germline V lookup: CDR1 SGHAT, CDR2 FQDESV (reference sequence). Trimming took 5 bases from V and 0 from J, leaving 23 bases between them. The DNA for the CDR3 is TGTGCCAGCAGCCCCGGTCAACTCGCCGGACGGAGCTCCTACAATGAGCAGTTCTTC. Translated: CASSPGQLAGRSSYNEQFF.

CDR3 loop: CASINAGPYNSPLHF. In nucleotides, the CDR3 is TGTGCCAGCATCAACGCGGGACCTTATAATTCACCCCTCCACTTT. This chain connects TRBV28 to TRBJ1-6; D perhaps matches TRBD1 (5 bases). The CDR3 length is 15 residues. With 7 bases removed from V and 4 bases from J, the gap between germline ends came to 14 bases. Germline CDR1 is MDHEN and CDR2 is SYDVKM.

This clonotype has more than one count but fewer than ten. The rearrangement uses TRBV20-1 and TRBJ2-2; D might be TRBD2 (7 bases). Trimming took off 1 base at V and 0 bases at J, with 12 bases between the two ends. The CDR3 extends over 16 amino acids. Germline CDR1 is DFQATT and CDR2 is SNEGSKA (reference sequence). The CDR3 loop is CSARAGGVANTGELFF. CDR3 in DNA: TGCAGTGCTAGAGCGGGGGGCGTCGCGAACACCGGGGAGCTGTTTTTT.

Ten or more counts support this clonotype. The genes are TRBV3-1 and TRBJ2-7; D might be TRBD2 (6 bases). CDR1 and CDR2 from the germline V gene are LGHDT and YNNKEL (reference sequence). The CDR3 contains 16 residues. Trimming stripped 4 bases from V and 2 bases from J, with 18 bases between. CDR3 amino acids: CASSLHRASAAYEQYF. In DNA, the CDR3 is TGTGCCAGCAGCCTCCATCGGGCTAGCGCAGCCTACGAGCAGTACTTC.

J is TRBJ1-1 and V is TRBV10-1; D remains ambiguous. There are 11 residues in the CDR3. V was shortened by 2 bases and J by 8 bases, with 6 bases between the two germline ends. Germline V gene lookup returns CDR1 WNHNN and CDR2 SYGVQD (reference sequence). Here the CDR3 reads CASSEGIEAFF. The CDR3, as DNA: TGCGCCAGCAGTGAGGGTATCGAAGCTTTCTTT.

This clonotype was observed a few times. The chain carries TRBV20-1 and TRBJ1-1, with no clear D. The CDR3 runs to 13 residues. The germline CDR1 and CDR2 sequences are DFQATT and SNEGSKA (reference sequence). V shed 5 bases and J shed 1 base, with 11 bases lying between them. CDR3 amino acids: CSAPSNGNTEAFF. As DNA, the CDR3 is TGCAGTGCTCCTTCGAACGGGAACACTGAAGCTTTCTTT.

The chain has TRBV21-1 and TRBJ2-3; the table assigns TRBD2, which was not confirmed against the DNA. TRBV21-1 is designated a pseudogene. The CDR3 is 19 residues long. The CDR3 loop is CASSKGLAGGPGGTDTQYF. CDR3 bases: TGTGCCAGCAGCAAAGGACTAGCGGGGGGGCCGGGAGGCACAGATACGCAGTATTTT.

This sequence joins TRBV12-3 or TRBV12-4 and TRBJ2-3; D possibly corresponds to TRBD2 (6 bases). V was shortened by 2 bases and J by 6 bases, with 9 bases between the two germline ends. This CDR3 contains 13 residues. CDR3 residues: CASSLWRADTQYF. The DNA for the CDR3 is TGTGCCAGCAGTTTATGGAGGGCTGATACGCAGTATTTT.

This sequence joins TRBV15 and TRBJ2-7; D gene ambiguous. V gave up 0 bases and J gave up 7 bases, with 10 bases separating them. The CDR3 has 13 residues. Germline CDR1 is LNHNV and CDR2 is YYDKDF (reference sequence). Written as DNA, the CDR3 is TGTGCCACCAGCAGAGATCCCGATGGGGAGCAGTACGTC. This translates into CATSRDPDGEQYV.

This clonotype was recorded at least ten times. The chain employs TRBV24-1 and TRBJ1-5; D call uncertain. V was trimmed by 1 base and J by 7 bases, leaving 4 bases between them. The CDR3 has 12 residues. Germline V gives CDR1 KGHDR, CDR2 SFDVKD. This chain's CDR3 is CATSDLGQPQHF. DNA for the CDR3: TGTGCCACCAGTGATTTAGGACAGCCCCAGCATTTT.

This clonotype was observed a handful of times. The rearrangement joins TRBV7-6 to TRBJ2-3; TRBD2 is a possible D gene (5 bases). The V and J ends lost 5 bases and 6 bases respectively, with 9 bases between them. Per germline, CDR1 SGHVS and CDR2 FNYEAQ. The CDR3 totals 12 residues. Here the CDR3 DNA reads TGTGCCAGCAGCGTGAGAGGGGATACGCAGTATTTT. It yields the protein CASSVRGDTQYF.

The chain joins TRBV12-3 or TRBV12-4 to TRBJ2-5; no reliable D call. V lost 0 bases to trimming and J lost 3 bases, with 8 bases between them. This CDR3 comprises 14 residues. The CDR3 protein is CASSLATAKETQYF. In DNA form, the CDR3 reads TGTGCCAGCAGTTTAGCGACGGCTAAAGAGACCCAGTACTTC.

This clonotype was seen a few times. The V call is TRBV10-3, the J call TRBJ2-7, with TRBD2 matching over 10 bases. The V gene's germline CDR1 is ENHRY and CDR2 SYGVKD. The CDR3 spans 13 residues. The V segment lost 10 bases and the J segment 4 bases; nucleotides outside the gene matches: 7. CDR3 in amino acids: CATRAGGIYEQYV. CDR3 in DNA: TGTGCCACGAGAGCGGGGGGGATTTACGAGCAGTACGTC.

This clonotype was counted at least ten times. The rearrangement joins TRBV12-3 or TRBV12-4 to TRBJ2-7, with TRBD1 as a possible D gene (6 bases). The CDR3 has 13 residues. The ends were cut back, 6 bases at V and 4 bases at J, with 13 bases in the middle. CDR3 in amino acids: CASRAGQLYEQYF. The CDR3 DNA reads TGTGCCAGCAGGGCCGGACAGCTATACGAGCAGTACTTC.

This clonotype has more than one count but fewer than ten. As the CDR3 is not closed by the conserved phenylalanine or tryptophan, this likely results from a read error. CDR3 sequence (DNA): TGTGCCAGCCGGGACGGGGGAGAGCCCCAGCATCTT. Amino acid sequence: CASRDGGEPQHL. J is TRBJ1-5 and V is TRBV12-3 or TRBV12-4, with D perhaps matching TRBD1 (5 bases). Trimming cost V 8 bases and J 8 bases, with 13 bases left between them. This CDR3 comprises 12 residues.

The V gene is TRBV10-3, the J gene TRBJ2-3; 8 bases line up with TRBD1. Germline CDR1 and CDR2: ENHRY and SYGVKD. J was trimmed by 1 base and V by 9 bases; bases with no gene match: 3. CDR3 length: 13 residues. As DNA, the CDR3 is TGTGCCATAGGACAGGGTGGCACAGATACGCAGTATTTT. It codes for CAIGQGGTDTQYF.

The CDR3 protein is CATSEPGQFATNEKLFF. DNA for the CDR3: TGTGCCACCTCTGAACCGGGACAATTTGCAACTAATGAAAAACTGTTTTTT. The V and J genes are TRBV15 and TRBJ1-4; TRBD1 is a possible D gene (6 bases). Trimming stripped 8 bases from V and 0 bases from J, with 19 bases between. CDR1 LNHNV and CDR2 YYDKDF come from the germline V gene (reference sequence). The CDR3 spans 17 residues.

The chain joins TRBV28 to TRBJ2-5; D uncertain. Trimming shortened V by 7 bases and J by 5 bases, and 17 bases separated the two germline ends. The CDR3 runs 14 residues. Germline V gives CDR1 MDHEN, CDR2 SYDVKM. Written as DNA, the CDR3 is TGTGCCAGCACTAAACTTGTGAGATGGGAGACCCAGTACTTC. It codes for CASTKLVRWETQYF.

This clonotype turned up a few times. The rearrangement uses TRBV9 and TRBJ1-1; D call uncertain. CDR3 size: 14 residues. Germline CDR1 reads SGDLS; CDR2 reads YYNGEE. Trimming removed 0 bases from V and 5 bases from J, with 11 bases in between. CDR3 sequence (DNA): TGTGCCAGCAGCGTAGAGTTCGGCGGGACTGAAGCTTTCTTT. It is translated as CASSVEFGGTEAFF.

This clonotype has just a few counts. The rearrangement links TRBV20-1 to TRBJ2-7, with 10 bases lining up with TRBD1. This CDR3 comprises 20 residues. In germline, CDR1 is DFQATT, CDR2 SNEGSKA (reference sequence). V trimming: 0 bases; J trimming: 5 bases; junction bases outside the gene matches: 22. This CDR3 reads CSARDFTGDRGLSASNEQYF. DNA of the CDR3: TGCAGTGCTAGAGATTTCACGGGAGACAGGGGGCTTTCGGCTTCTAACGAGCAGTACTTC.